The entry that follows covers one T cell receptor beta chain sequence. The antigen it recognizes is unknown. There are no base qualities to consult, and no much larger clone falls within one base. TCR beta CDR3 regions were sequenced from DNA using the immunoSEQ hsTCRbeta Kit. Per the authors' processing: TCR sequencing data were analysed with the ImmunoSEQ Analyzer. T cell clonality was defined as 1 minus Pielou's evenness, as computed on productive rearrangements. To measure T cell diversity, the inverse Simpson index was applied to productive templates. T cell density was defined as TCR beta template counts normalized to usable DNA, with usable DNA estimated by amplifying and sequencing housekeeping genes. TCR metrics were compared across histologic stages using two-sided Kruskal-Wallis tests. The source is immuneACCESS, and TCRdb retained only in-frame sequences with V and J called. Part of the clones is not carried over; for the studies checked, unresolved V genes explain less than half of this, and the remainder is unexplained. Clone size and V and J calls were adopted from that table, with D and trimming inferred from the DNA. The sample profile shows some 9,000 clones; 75% to 90% of them were found once. The ten largest clones represent roughly 2.9% of the sample.

These data come from a study of immune evolution from preneoplasia to lung adenocarcinoma (dated by TCRdb to about 2021). Regarding the research as a whole: HLA loss of heterozygosity was found in 7% of AIS, under 18% of MIA and under 40% of ADC lesions, and in no AAH lesions. POLYSOLVER was used to infer class I HLA alleles from exome data, and LOHHLA was used to detect allele-specific HLA loss. The study used immune gene expression, TCR sequencing and multiplex immunofluorescence to profile the immune contexture of lung adenocarcinoma precursors and invasive adenocarcinoma. Sample size was based on specimen availability rather than a prior power calculation. TCR sequencing data were obtained from approximately 50 patients. Whole exome sequencing and methylation data from the same cohort of nodules were integrated with the immune data. A total of about 53 patients with pulmonary nodules who underwent surgical resection were included in the overall cohort. Resected precursor lesions (AAH, AIS, MIA) and invasive adenocarcinomas were compared with paired morphologically normal lung tissue. It was reported in the study that 90 to 120 samples were used for TCR sequencing.

Spanning cysteine to phenylalanine, the CDR3 consists of 13 amino acids. Only the CDR3 region is kept as DNA, spanning 39 bases read in frame from base 1. Looking up the germline V gene (reference sequence) yields CDR1 SEHNR and CDR2 FQNEAQ. The V and J ends are trimmed by 0 bases and 3 bases, leaving 6 bases between them. What the research found in general, with its limitations: The highest top T cell clone frequencies were observed in normal lung, and a progressive decrease in top T cell clone frequencies appeared to occur from AAH through AIS, MIA and invasive adenocarcinoma. T cell clonality was highest in KRAS-mutant nodules compared with EGFR-mutant or double wild-type lesions. The findings reflected association rather than direct causation, and larger cohorts with long-term follow-up and longitudinal biopsies were considered necessary. The highest clonality was observed in normal lung, whereas higher T cell density and diversity but lower clonality appeared to be present in later-stage lesions. All patients were from Japan and China, so applicability to Western populations was uncertain.

Between 2014 and 2017, the patients underwent resection in either Japan or China. Histologic diagnosis of each case was confirmed independently by two lung cancer pathologists on H&E slides. Macro-dissection after pathologic assessment enriched premalignant or tumor cells for nucleic acid extraction. FFPE tissue was used for DNA isolation with the AllPrep DNA/RNA FFPE Kit. This receptor was taken from an older person with lung adenocarcinoma. The sequencing sample was made of FFPE lung adenocarcinoma in situ tissue. The sample's cell subset or site label, decoded: preinvasive adenocarcinoma in situ (AIS). The V and J segments used are TRBV7-9 and TRBJ2-7; the D gene assignment is ambiguous. The CDR3 loop reads CASSLAQFYEQYF. The DNA reads TGTGCCAGCAGCTTAGCCCAATTCTACGAGCAGTACTTC. Extended through the reference TRBV7-9 and TRBJ2-7 proteins, this CDR3 yields the full variable domain: DTGVSQNPRHKITKRGQNVTFRCDPISEHNRLYWYRQTLGQGPEFLTYFQNEAQLEKSRLLSDRFSAERPKGSFSTLEIQRTEQGDSAMYLCASSLAQFYEQYFGPGTRLTVT.